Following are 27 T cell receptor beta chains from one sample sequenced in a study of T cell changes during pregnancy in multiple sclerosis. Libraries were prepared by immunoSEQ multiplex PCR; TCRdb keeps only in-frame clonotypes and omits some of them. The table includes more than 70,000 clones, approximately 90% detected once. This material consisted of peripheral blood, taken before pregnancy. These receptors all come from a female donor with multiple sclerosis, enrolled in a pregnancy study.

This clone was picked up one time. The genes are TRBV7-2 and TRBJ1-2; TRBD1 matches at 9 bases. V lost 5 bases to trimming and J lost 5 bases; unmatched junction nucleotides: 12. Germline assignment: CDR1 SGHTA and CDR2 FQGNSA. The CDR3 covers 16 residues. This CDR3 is CASSPKSGQGNYGYTF. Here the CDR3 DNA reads TGTGCCAGCAGCCCCAAATCGGGACAGGGAAATTATGGCTACACCTTC.

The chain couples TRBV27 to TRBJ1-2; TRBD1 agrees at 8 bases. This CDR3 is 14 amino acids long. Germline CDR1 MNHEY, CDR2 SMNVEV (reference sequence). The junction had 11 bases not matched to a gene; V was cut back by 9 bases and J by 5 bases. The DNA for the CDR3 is TGTGCCAGTATGCGCAGGGGGCCACCATATGGCTACACCTTC. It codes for CASMRRGPPYGYTF.

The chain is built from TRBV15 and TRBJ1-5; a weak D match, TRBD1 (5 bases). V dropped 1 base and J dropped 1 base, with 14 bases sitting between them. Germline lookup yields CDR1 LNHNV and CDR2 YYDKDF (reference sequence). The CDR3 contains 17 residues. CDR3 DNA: TGTGCCACCAGCAGAGTGTCAGGGCAAAGGAGCAATCAGCCCCAGCATTTT. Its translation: CATSRVSGQRSNQPQHF.

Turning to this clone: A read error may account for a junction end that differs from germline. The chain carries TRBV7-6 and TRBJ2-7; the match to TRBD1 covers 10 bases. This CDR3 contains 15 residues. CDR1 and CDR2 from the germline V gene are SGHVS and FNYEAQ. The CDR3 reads CASSLMGQGSYGQYF. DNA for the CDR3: TGTGCCAGCAGCTTAATGGGACAGGGGTCGTACGGGCAGTACTTC.

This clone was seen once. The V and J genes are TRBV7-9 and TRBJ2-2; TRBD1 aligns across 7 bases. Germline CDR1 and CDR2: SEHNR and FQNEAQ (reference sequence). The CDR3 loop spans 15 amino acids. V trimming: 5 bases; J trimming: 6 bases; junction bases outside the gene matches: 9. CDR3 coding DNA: TGTGCCAGCAGCCGGCGACAGGGTTCCTCCGGGGAGCTGTTTTTT. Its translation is CASSRRQGSSGELFF.

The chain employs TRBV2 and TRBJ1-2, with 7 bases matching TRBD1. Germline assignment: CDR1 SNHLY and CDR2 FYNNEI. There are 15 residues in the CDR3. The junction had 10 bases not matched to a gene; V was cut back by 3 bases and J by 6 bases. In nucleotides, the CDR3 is TGTGCCAGCAGTGAGGCCCCCGGGACAGCGAATGGCTACACCTTC. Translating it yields CASSEAPGTANGYTF.

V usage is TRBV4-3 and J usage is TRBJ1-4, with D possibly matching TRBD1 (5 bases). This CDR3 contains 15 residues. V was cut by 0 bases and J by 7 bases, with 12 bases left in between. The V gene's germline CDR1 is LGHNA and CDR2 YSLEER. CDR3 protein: CASSQDGTGGEKLFF. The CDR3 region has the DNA TGCGCCAGCAGCCAAGACGGGACGGGGGGTGAAAAACTGTTTTTT.

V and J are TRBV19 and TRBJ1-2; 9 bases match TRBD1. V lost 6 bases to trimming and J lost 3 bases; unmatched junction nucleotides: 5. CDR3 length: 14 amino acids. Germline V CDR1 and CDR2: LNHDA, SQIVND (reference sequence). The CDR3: CASSNRGRDYGYTF. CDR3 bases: TGTGCCAGTAGCAACAGGGGGCGAGACTATGGCTACACCTTC.

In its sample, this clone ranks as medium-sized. The CDR3 coding sequence is TGTGCCAGCAACTCAGGGGAAGCATACGAGCAGTACTTC. Its protein product is CASNSGEAYEQYF. This rearrangement joins TRBV6-6 to TRBJ2-7, with D possibly matching TRBD1 (6 bases). This CDR3 spans 13 amino acids. Trimming shortened V by 7 bases and J by 4 bases, and 14 bases separated the two germline ends. CDR1 and CDR2 from the germline V gene are MNHNY and SVGAGI (reference sequence).

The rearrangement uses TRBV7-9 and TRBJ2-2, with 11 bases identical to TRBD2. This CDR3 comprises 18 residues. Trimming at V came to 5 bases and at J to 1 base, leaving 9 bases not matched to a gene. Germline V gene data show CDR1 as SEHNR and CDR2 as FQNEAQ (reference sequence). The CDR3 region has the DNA TGTGCCAGCAGCCCAAGGGCTAGCGGGGGGCTGAACACCGGGGAGCTGTTTTTT. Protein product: CASSPRASGGLNTGELFF.

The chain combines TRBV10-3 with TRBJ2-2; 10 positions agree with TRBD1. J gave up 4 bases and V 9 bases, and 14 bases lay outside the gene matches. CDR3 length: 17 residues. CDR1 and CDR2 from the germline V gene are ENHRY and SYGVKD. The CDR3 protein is CAITRDRGNPGTGELFF. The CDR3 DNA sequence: TGTGCCATTACCCGGGACAGGGGAAATCCGGGCACCGGGGAGCTGTTTTTT.

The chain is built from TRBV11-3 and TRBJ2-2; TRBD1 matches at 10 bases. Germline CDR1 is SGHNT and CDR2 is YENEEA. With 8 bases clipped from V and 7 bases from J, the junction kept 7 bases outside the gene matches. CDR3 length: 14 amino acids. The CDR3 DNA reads TGTGCCAGCCGACTGACAGGGGGCATCGGGGAGCTGTTTTTT. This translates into CASRLTGGIGELFF.

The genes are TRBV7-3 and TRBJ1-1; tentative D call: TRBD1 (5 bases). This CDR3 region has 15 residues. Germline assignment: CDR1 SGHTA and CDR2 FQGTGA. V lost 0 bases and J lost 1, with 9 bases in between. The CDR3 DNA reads TGTGCCAGCAGCTTAACCGGGGGAGGGAACACTGAAGCTTTCTTT. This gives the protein CASSLTGGGNTEAFF.

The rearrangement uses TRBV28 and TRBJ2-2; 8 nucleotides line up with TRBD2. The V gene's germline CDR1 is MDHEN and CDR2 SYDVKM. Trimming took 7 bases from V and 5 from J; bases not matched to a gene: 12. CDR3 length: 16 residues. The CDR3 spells CASTKWRASGTGELFF. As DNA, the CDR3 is TGTGCCAGCACCAAATGGAGGGCTAGCGGGACCGGGGAGCTGTTTTTT.

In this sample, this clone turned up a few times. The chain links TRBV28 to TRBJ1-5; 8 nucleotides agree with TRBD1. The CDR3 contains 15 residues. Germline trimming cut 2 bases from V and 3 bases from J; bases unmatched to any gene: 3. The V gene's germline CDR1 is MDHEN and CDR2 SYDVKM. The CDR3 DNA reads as TGTGCCAGCAGTTTAAGGGACAGGACCAATCAGCCCCAGCATTTT. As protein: CASSLRDRTNQPQHF.

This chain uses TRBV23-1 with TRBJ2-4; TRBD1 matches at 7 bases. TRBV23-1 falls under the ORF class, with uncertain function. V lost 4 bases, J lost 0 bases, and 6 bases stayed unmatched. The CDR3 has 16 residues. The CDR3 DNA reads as TGCGCCAGCAGTCTCAGGGACAGAATAGCCAAAAACATTCAGTACTTC. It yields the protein CASSLRDRIAKNIQYF.

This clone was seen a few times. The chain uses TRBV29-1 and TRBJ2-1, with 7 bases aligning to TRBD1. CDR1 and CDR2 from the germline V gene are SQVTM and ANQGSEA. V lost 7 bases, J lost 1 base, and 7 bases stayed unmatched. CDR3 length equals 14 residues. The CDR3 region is CSAPTGTSYNEQFF. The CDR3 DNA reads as TGCAGCGCCCCGACAGGGACGTCCTACAATGAGCAGTTCTTC.

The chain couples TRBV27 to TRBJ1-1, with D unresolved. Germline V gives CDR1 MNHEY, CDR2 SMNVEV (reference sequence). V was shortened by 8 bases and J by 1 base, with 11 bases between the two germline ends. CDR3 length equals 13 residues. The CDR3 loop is CASRPFGNTEAFF. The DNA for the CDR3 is TGTGCCAGCCGCCCCTTCGGGAACACTGAAGCTTTCTTT.

The CDR3 region has the DNA TGTGCCATCAGGACGGGGACAGGACCTGGAAACACCATATATTTT. It specifies CAIRTGTGPGNTIYF. The chain recombines TRBV10-3 with TRBJ1-3; 8 nucleotides agree with TRBD1. The V segment lost 6 bases and the J segment 2 bases; nucleotides outside the gene matches: 6. The CDR3 spans 15 residues. Germline CDR1 and CDR2: ENHRY and SYGVKD.

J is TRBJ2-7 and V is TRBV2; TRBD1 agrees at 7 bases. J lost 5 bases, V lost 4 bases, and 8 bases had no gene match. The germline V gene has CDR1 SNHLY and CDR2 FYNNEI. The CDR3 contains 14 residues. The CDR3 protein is CASSGRTGVDEQYF. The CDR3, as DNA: TGTGCCAGCAGTGGGAGGACAGGAGTTGACGAGCAGTACTTC. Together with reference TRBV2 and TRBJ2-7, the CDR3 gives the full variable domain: EPEVTQTPSHQVTQMGQEVILRCVPISNHLYFYWYRQILGQKVEFLVSFYNNEISEKSEIFDDQFSVERPDGSNFTLKIRSTKLEDSAMYFCASSGRTGVDEQYFGPGTRLTVT.

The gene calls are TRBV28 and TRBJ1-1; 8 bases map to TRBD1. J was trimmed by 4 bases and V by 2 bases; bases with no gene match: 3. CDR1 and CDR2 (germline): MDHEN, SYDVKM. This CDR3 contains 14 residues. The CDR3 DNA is TGTGCCAGCAGTTTACCAGACAGGGGCACTGAAGCTTTCTTT. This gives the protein CASSLPDRGTEAFF.

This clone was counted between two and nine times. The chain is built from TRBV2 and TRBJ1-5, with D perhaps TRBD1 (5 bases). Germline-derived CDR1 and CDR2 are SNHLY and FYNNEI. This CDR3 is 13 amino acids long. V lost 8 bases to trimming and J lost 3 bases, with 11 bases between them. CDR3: CASRAGNNQPQHF. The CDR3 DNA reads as TGTGCCAGCCGGGCAGGGAACAATCAGCCCCAGCATTTT.

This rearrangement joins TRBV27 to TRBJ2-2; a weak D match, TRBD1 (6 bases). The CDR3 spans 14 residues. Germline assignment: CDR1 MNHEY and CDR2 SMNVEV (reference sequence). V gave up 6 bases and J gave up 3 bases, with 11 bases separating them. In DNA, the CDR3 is TGTGCCAGCAGCTGGGGGCGAGACACCGGGGAGCTGTTTTTT. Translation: CASSWGRDTGELFF.

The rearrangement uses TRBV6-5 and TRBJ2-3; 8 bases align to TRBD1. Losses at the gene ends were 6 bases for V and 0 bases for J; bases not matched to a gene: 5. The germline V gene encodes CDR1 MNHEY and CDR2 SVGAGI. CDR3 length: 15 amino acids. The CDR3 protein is CASRMDRVSTDTQYF. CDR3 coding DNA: TGTGCCAGCAGAATGGACAGGGTCAGCACAGATACGCAGTATTTT.

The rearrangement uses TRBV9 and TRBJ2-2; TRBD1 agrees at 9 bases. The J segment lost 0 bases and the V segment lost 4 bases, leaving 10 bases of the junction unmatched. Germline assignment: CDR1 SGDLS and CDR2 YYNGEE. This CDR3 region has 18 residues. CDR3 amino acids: CASSPGQGRFANTGELFF. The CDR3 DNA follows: TGTGCCAGCAGCCCGGGACAGGGTCGGTTCGCGAACACCGGGGAGCTGTTTTTT.

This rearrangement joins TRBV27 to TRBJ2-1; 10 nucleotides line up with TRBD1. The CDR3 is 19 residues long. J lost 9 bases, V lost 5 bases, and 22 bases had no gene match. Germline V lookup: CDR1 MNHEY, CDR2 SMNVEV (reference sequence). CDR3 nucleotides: TGTGCCAGCAGTCACCTAGTCCCGATAGACAGGGGGCTCCGAGGTGAGCAGTTCTTC. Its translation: CASSHLVPIDRGLRGEQFF.

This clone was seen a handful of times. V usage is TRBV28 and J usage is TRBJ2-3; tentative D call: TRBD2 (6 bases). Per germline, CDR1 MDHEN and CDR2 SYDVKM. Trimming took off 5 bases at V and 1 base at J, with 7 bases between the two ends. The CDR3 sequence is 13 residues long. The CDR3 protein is CASSSGRTDTQYF. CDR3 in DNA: TGTGCCAGCAGTAGCGGGCGCACAGATACGCAGTATTTT.